The T cell receptor beta chain under discussion was sequenced for a study of cytomegalovirus exposure and HLA in healthy donors. Findings and caveats of the study: Researchers counted around 170 TCR beta chains as cytomegalovirus-associated.

This CDR3 contains 17 residues. CDR1 is LNHNV and CDR2 is YYDKDF in the germline V gene (reference sequence). V shed 3 bases, J shed 3 bases, and the junction held 7 bases outside the gene matches. The table came from immunoSEQ multiplex PCR; TCRdb's copy has only in-frame clones and leaves some out. This table has around 130,000 clones, 89% appearing once. In the case of this clone: Its specificity is not known.

The sequencing sample was made of PBMCs. The sequence came from a man aged 30 to 39 in good health and CMV-seronegative. The chain carries TRBV15 and TRBJ2-7; 14 bases fit TRBD2. The CDR3: CATSSPGLAGGNYEQYF. The CDR3, as DNA: TGTGCCACCAGCAGTCCCGGACTAGCGGGGGGAAACTACGAGCAGTACTTC.